What follows are 26 T cell receptor beta chains derived from one specimen sequenced in a study of T cell responses to AZD1222 COVID-19 vaccine. Method: immunoSEQ multiplex PCR; TCRdb's copy keeps in-frame clones and lacks some. The table has 150,000 to 200,000 clones, 70% to 90% seen once. The source was peripheral blood, collected 28 days after the second AZD1222 dose. These receptors came from an adult who received the AZD1222 COVID-19 vaccine.

This chain uses TRBV24-1 with TRBJ1-5; D perhaps matches TRBD1 (5 bases). Germline values: CDR1 KGHDR, CDR2 SFDVKD. CDR3 size: 14 residues. Trimming shortened V by 3 bases and J by 4 bases, and 9 bases separated the two germline ends. The CDR3 loop is CATSDPGDNQPQHF. The CDR3 DNA is TGTGCCACCAGTGATCCGGGGGATAATCAGCCCCAGCATTTT.

The rearrangement uses TRBV6-5 and TRBJ1-4; no firm D call. This CDR3 comprises 15 residues. Per germline, CDR1 MNHEY and CDR2 SVGAGI. V was shortened by 4 bases and J by 6 bases, with 15 bases between the two germline ends. The CDR3 region is CASSSPSLRDEKLFF. The CDR3 nucleotides are TGTGCCAGCAGTTCTCCATCCCTAAGGGATGAAAAACTGTTTTTT.

This clone was seen a handful of times. V usage is TRBV10-3 and J usage is TRBJ1-2; TRBD1 might be the D (5 bases). The CDR3 covers 15 residues. Germline V gives CDR1 ENHRY, CDR2 SYGVKD. V was clipped by 4 bases and J by 2 bases, with 14 bases between them. The CDR3 here is CAISARPGDNYGYTF. Here the CDR3 DNA reads TGTGCCATCAGTGCCCGACCTGGGGACAACTATGGCTACACCTTC.

The gene calls are TRBV24-1 and TRBJ2-1, with unresolved D. The CDR3 runs to 14 residues. The V gene's germline CDR1 is KGHDR and CDR2 SFDVKD. V lost 3 bases and J 7 bases, leaving 12 bases between the germline ends. The CDR3 loop is CATSDQNDDNEQFF. The CDR3 DNA reads TGTGCCACCAGTGATCAGAACGATGATAATGAGCAGTTCTTC.

The gene calls are TRBV18 and TRBJ2-3, with D perhaps matching TRBD1 or TRBD2 (5 bases each). This CDR3 contains 14 residues. CDR1 and CDR2 from the germline V gene are KGHSH and LQKENI. Trimming stripped 4 bases from V and 6 bases from J, with 14 bases between. CDR3 DNA sequence: TGTGCCAGCTCACAAGGGACGGTGATGGATACGCAGTATTTT. It is translated as CASSQGTVMDTQYF. Full variable domain (remainder filled in from reference TRBV18 and TRBJ2-3): NAGVMQNPRHLVRRRGQEARLRCSPMKGHSHVYWYRQLPEEGLKFMVYLQKENIIDESGMPKERFSAEFPKEGPSILRIQQVVRGDSAAYFCASSQGTVMDTQYFGPGTRLTVL.

V gene TRBV29-1 combines with J gene TRBJ1-2, with 11 bases lining up with TRBD1. Germline V gene sequence: CDR1 SQVTM, CDR2 ANQGSEA. V lost 6 bases, J lost 4 bases, and 13 bases stayed unmatched. The CDR3 length is 16 residues. The CDR3 DNA sequence: TGCAGCGTCTATAACCCGGGACAGGGGGAGATCTATGGCTACACCTTC. Residues: CSVYNPGQGEIYGYTF. Variable domain in full (rest from reference TRBV29-1 and TRBJ1-2): SAVISQKPSRDICQRGTSLTIQCQVDSQVTMMFWYRQQPGQSLTLIATANQGSEATYESGFVIDKFPISRPNLTFSTLTVSNMSPEDSSIYLCSVYNPGQGEIYGYTFGSGTRLTVV.

The rearrangement joins TRBV6-2 or TRBV6-3 to TRBJ2-5; 10 bases line up with TRBD1. Germline V gives CDR1 MNHEY, CDR2 SVGEGT. CDR3 length: 14 residues. V shed 4 bases and J 2 bases; nucleotides not matched to a gene: 1. In DNA form, the CDR3 reads TGTGCCAGCAGTTTGGACAGGGGGCAAGAGACCCAGTACTTC. It translates to CASSLDRGQETQYF.

The chain uses TRBV6-5 and TRBJ2-7; D uncertain. The CDR3 extends over 14 amino acids. Trimming left V 2 bases short and J 5 bases short, with 13 bases between. Looked up from germline, CDR1 is MNHEY and CDR2 is SVGAGI. The CDR3 sequence: CASSYGQFGNEQYF. CDR3 bases: TGTGCCAGCAGTTACGGGCAGTTTGGGAACGAGCAGTACTTC.

The chain employs TRBV28 and TRBJ1-6; a possible D gene is TRBD1 (5 bases). There are 16 residues in the CDR3. Per the germline V gene, CDR1 is MDHEN and CDR2 is SYDVKM. The V end was cut by 7 bases, the J end by 5 bases, with 18 bases between. The CDR3 reads CASTTGFRGNNSPLHF. CDR3 in DNA: TGTGCCAGCACCACCGGGTTTAGGGGTAATAATTCACCCCTCCACTTT.

This clone was counted once. The rearrangement joins TRBV28 to TRBJ1-5; D is possibly TRBD1 (5 bases). The CDR3 extends over 15 amino acids. Germline lookup yields CDR1 MDHEN and CDR2 SYDVKM. The V and J ends lost 6 bases and 4 bases respectively, with 16 bases between them. The CDR3 loop reads CASSSAGDGNQPQHF. CDR3 sequence (DNA): TGTGCCAGCAGCTCCGCGGGGGACGGAAATCAGCCCCAGCATTTT.

As to this clone: This CDR3 is missing its conserved last phenylalanine or tryptophan, likely due to a read error. No DNA is shown, since the ends of the CDR3 on it are uncertain; the CDR3 is the one TCRdb lists. The chain is built from TRBV21-1 and TRBJ2-7; no check of the table's D call, TRBD1, against the DNA was made. TRBV21-1 has pseudogene status. The CDR3 spans 12 amino acids, including both terminal residues. CDR3 amino acids: CASSTDRDRVLL.

The rearrangement uses TRBV5-6 and TRBJ1-3; D is ambiguous. Germline-derived CDR1 and CDR2 are SGHDT and YYEEEE. CDR3 size: 13 residues. Trimming removed 4 bases at V and 0 bases at J, with 5 bases between. The CDR3, as DNA: TGTGCCAGCAGCCAGGTCTCTGGAAACACCATATATTTT. This translates into CASSQVSGNTIYF. The full variable domain, in which reference TRBV5-6 and TRBJ1-3 provide the parts outside the CDR3, is DAGVTQSPTHLIKTRGQQVTLRCSPKSGHDTVSWYQQALGQGPQFIFQYYEEEERQRGNFPDRFSGHQFPNYSSELNVNALLLGDSALYLCASSQVSGNTIYFGEGSWLTVV.

The J gene is TRBJ1-2, the V gene TRBV19, with a tentative D call TRBD1 (6 bases). Germline-derived CDR1 and CDR2 are LNHDA and SQIVND (reference sequence). V lost 4 bases and J lost 8, with 14 bases in between. This CDR3 spans 13 amino acids. The CDR3 reads CASSTGTSGGYTF. In DNA form, the CDR3 reads TGTGCCAGTAGTACCGGGACAAGCGGCGGCTACACCTTC.

This chain uses TRBV9 with TRBJ2-5, with 8 bases lining up with TRBD2. The CDR3 sequence is 14 residues long. J lost 5 bases, V lost 1 base, and 4 bases had no gene match. Germline CDR1 is SGDLS and CDR2 is YYNGEE. CDR3 sequence (DNA): TGTGCCAGCAGCGTAACGGGAGGGATGGAGACCCAGTACTTC. It specifies CASSVTGGMETQYF.

This sequence joins TRBV7-9 and TRBJ2-3, with D perhaps matching TRBD1 (6 bases). This CDR3 comprises 13 residues. Germline values: CDR1 SEHNR, CDR2 FQNEAQ (reference sequence). Between the trimmed V and J ends, which lost 10 bases and 0 bases, there was a span of 11 bases. The CDR3 sequence is CANRQESTDTQYF. DNA for the CDR3: TGTGCCAACCGACAGGAGAGCACAGATACGCAGTATTTT.

This chain links TRBV27 with TRBJ2-2; possibly TRBD1 for D (6 bases). The ends were cut back, 3 bases at V and 3 bases at J, with 17 bases in the middle. The CDR3 extends over 17 amino acids. Germline-derived CDR1 and CDR2 are MNHEY and SMNVEV (reference sequence). The CDR3 sequence: CASSFFGGLGDTGELFF. In nucleotides, the CDR3 is TGTGCCAGCAGTTTTTTTGGGGGCCTTGGCGACACCGGGGAGCTGTTTTTT.

The chain recombines TRBV5-8 with TRBJ2-7; a possible D gene is TRBD1 (6 bases). In germline, CDR1 is SGHTS, CDR2 YDEGEE. This CDR3 has 14 amino acids. Trimming took 0 bases from V and 5 from J, leaving 12 bases between them. The CDR3 region has the DNA TGTGCCAGCAGCTTGGCGGCAGGGGTCCACGAGCAGTACTTC. Amino acids: CASSLAAGVHEQYF.

V is TRBV10-3 and J is TRBJ2-3; 13 bases align to TRBD2. The J segment lost 6 bases and the V segment lost 4 bases, leaving 7 bases of the junction unmatched. This CDR3 is built from 16 residues. Per germline, CDR1 ENHRY and CDR2 SYGVKD. The DNA of the CDR3 is TGTGCCATCAGTGGGACTAGCGGGAGCCTGCTGGATACGCAGTATTTT. Residues: CAISGTSGSLLDTQYF.

This clone was recorded only once. This rearrangement joins TRBV20-1 to TRBJ1-1; 7 nucleotides agree with TRBD1. Germline V lookup: CDR1 DFQATT, CDR2 SNEGSKA (reference sequence). Trimming at V came to 3 bases and at J to 6 bases, leaving 4 bases not matched to a gene. The CDR3 is 12 amino acids. CDR3 sequence reads: CSASLQGSEAFF. CDR3 DNA sequence: TGCAGTGCTAGTCTACAGGGGTCTGAAGCTTTCTTT.

This clone was detected once. The chain's CDR3 is CASSQQGGDTDTQYF. DNA of the CDR3: TGTGCCAGCAGTCAACAGGGGGGTGATACAGATACGCAGTATTTT. The chain has TRBV6-5 and TRBJ2-3; 8 bases fit TRBD1. Germline assignment: CDR1 MNHEY and CDR2 SVGAGI. V gave up 5 bases and J gave up 3 bases; unmatched junction bases: 7. This CDR3 region has 15 residues.

The V gene is TRBV5-1, the J gene TRBJ2-3; maybe TRBD2 (5 bases). Trimming took 2 bases from V and 2 from J, leaving 9 bases between them. The CDR3 has 14 residues. CDR1 is SGHRS, CDR2 YFSETQ, per germline. The CDR3 bases are TGCGCCAGCAGCTTTAGGGAGATCACAGATACGCAGTATTTT. This translates into CASSFREITDTQYF.

Only one count was recorded for this clone. Here the CDR3 DNA reads TGTGCCAGCAGCCAACCGGGACTAGCGGGAGCGGAGACCCAGTACTTC. Amino acids: CASSQPGLAGAETQYF. The chain links TRBV3-1 (or the pseudogene TRBV3-2) to TRBJ2-5; 14 nucleotides match TRBD2. CDR3 size: 16 residues. The ends lost 2 bases at V and 5 bases at J; junction bases unmatched: 4. Germline CDR1 LGHDT, CDR2 YNNKEL (reference sequence).

This clone has a handful of counts. The V call is TRBV9, the J call TRBJ2-7, with D perhaps TRBD2 (6 bases). Germline CDR1 reads SGDLS; CDR2 reads YYNGEE. CDR3 length: 14 residues. Trimming shortened V by 0 bases and J by 6 bases, and 13 bases separated the two germline ends. The CDR3 reads CASSVGSGSTEQYF. CDR3 DNA: TGTGCCAGCAGCGTAGGTAGCGGCTCTACCGAGCAGTACTTC.

This chain links TRBV7-2 with TRBJ2-1; 10 positions match TRBD2. Per the germline V gene, CDR1 is SGHTA and CDR2 is FQGNSA. Trimming took 0 bases from V and 7 from J; bases not matched to a gene: 6. The CDR3 is made up of 16 amino acids. CDR3 in DNA: TGTGCCAGCAGCTTAGCAAGCGGGAGGGCCGAAAATGAGCAGTTCTTC. Amino acids: CASSLASGRAENEQFF.

CDR3 nucleotide sequence: TGTGCCAGCAAGCGAGCGGGGCTAGCGCTGGCGGATACGCAGTATTTT. Protein: CASKRAGLALADTQYF. This chain links TRBV28 with TRBJ2-3; 7 nucleotides align to TRBD2. V was pared by 7 bases and J by 6 bases, with 16 bases of the junction left unmatched. Germline loops: CDR1 MDHEN, CDR2 SYDVKM. The CDR3 spans 16 residues.

This chain's CDR3 is CASRSGQPQHF. Here the CDR3 DNA reads TGTGCCAGCAGGTCAGGTCAGCCCCAGCATTTT. The chain has TRBV28 and TRBJ1-5; D gene unclear. The CDR3 consists of 11 residues. V shed 6 bases and J shed 6 bases, with 6 bases lying between them. Germline CDR1 is MDHEN and CDR2 is SYDVKM.